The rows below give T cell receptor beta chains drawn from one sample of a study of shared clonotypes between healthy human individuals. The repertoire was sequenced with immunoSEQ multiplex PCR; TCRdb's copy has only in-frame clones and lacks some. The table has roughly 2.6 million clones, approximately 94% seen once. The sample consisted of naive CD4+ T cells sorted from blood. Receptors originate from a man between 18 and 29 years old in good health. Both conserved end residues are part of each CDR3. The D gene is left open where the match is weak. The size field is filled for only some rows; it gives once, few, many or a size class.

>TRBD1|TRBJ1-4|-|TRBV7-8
TGTGCCAGCAGCTGGGGACAGGCAGCAACTAATGAAAAACTGTTTTTT
CASSWGQAATNEKLFF
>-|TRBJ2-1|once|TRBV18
TGTGCCAGCTCCCGGGGCAGGGCGCCCTACAATGAGCAGTTCTTC
CASSRGRAPYNEQFF
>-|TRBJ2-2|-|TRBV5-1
TGCGCCAGCAGCTTGATATCTGGGACCGGGGAGCTGTTTTTT
CASSLISGTGELFF
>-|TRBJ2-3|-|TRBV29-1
TGCAGCGTTGTTACCGGGAGTGGCCCAGATACGCAGTATTTT
CSVVTGSGPDTQYF
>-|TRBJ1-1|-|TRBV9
TGTGCCAGCGGTGTGGGGGTTAACACTGAAGCTTTCTTT
CASGVGVNTEAFF
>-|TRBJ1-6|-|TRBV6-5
TGTGCCAGCAGTTACTCGATGGTCAGCACCAATTCACCCCTCCACTTT
CASSYSMVSTNSPLHF
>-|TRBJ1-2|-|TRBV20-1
TGCAGTGCTAGGGGTGGCTATGGCTACACCTTC
CSARGGYGYTF
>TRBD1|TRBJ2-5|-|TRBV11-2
TGTGCCAGCAGCTTAACAGGGGGCGAGGAGACCCAGTACTTC
CASSLTGGEETQYF
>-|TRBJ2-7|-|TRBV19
TGTGCCAGTAGTCGGGACCGAAGCTCCTACGAGCAGTACTTC
CASSRDRSSYEQYF
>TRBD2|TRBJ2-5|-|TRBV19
TGTGCCAGTAGTATGAAACGCGGGGGAAGCCAAGAGACCCAGTACTTC
CASSMKRGGSQETQYF
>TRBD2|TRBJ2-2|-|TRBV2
TGTGCCAGCATTCCGGGACTAGCGGGGAACACCGGGGAGCTGTTTTTT
CASIPGLAGNTGELFF
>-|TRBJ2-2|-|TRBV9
TGTGCCAGCAGCGTAGCCCCCGACGGGACCACCGGGGGCGGGGAGCTGTTTTTT
CASSVAPDGTTGGGELFF
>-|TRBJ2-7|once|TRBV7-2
TGTGCCAGCAGCTTAGTGAGTGGGAGCACCTCCTACGAGCAGTACTTC
CASSLVSGSTSYEQYF
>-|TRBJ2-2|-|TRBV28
TGTGCCAGCTGGGTGCGAACCGGGGAGCTGTTTTTT
CASWVRTGELFF
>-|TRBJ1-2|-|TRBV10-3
TGTGCCATCAGTGAGTCGTTGGACAGAATTTTCTATGGCTACACCTTC
CAISESLDRIFYGYTF
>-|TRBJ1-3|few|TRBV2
TGTGCCAGCACTCGACAATCTGGAAACACCATATATTTT
CASTRQSGNTIYF
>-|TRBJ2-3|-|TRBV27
TGTGCCAGCAGATCCGCTAGCACAGATACGCAGTATTTT
CASRSASTDTQYF
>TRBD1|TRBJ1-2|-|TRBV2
TGTGCCAGCAGTGGCCTCCTTACAGGGGGCAACTATGGCTACACCTTC
CASSGLLTGGNYGYTF